This TCR beta chain is drawn from a study of T cells in Graves' hyperthyroidism and ophthalmopathy. This clonotype was detected ten times or more. Researchers defined stable Graves' hyperthyroidism as no ophthalmopathy progression within 18 months. The PBMCs were sourced from fresh peripheral blood (around 9.9 ml). Template material for amplifying TCR beta CDR3 regions consisted of RNA transcripts. RT-PCR in the first round (using the HTBI primer set) targeted the TCR CDR3. Each CDR3 protein is one row after TCRdb ran MiXCR on the multiplex PCR reads. The sample lists about 360,000 distinct CDR3 sequences, 13% seen once, with 9% to 9.5% in the top ten. The receptor comes from a woman under 30 with Graves' hyperthyroidism. Sequencing used blood.

The CDR3 DNA reads as TGTGCCAGCAGTTTACTAGGCGAAGAGCGGAACACCATATATTTT. Translating it yields CASSLLGEERNTIYF. The rearrangement links TRBV28 to TRBJ1-3; D gene unclear. This CDR3 contains 15 residues. CDR1 is MDHEN and CDR2 is SYDVKM in the germline V gene. The V end was cut by 2 bases, the J end by 7 bases, with 15 bases between.